The clone carrying this TCR beta chain was seen only a few times. The antigen is unknown. With 8 bases removed from V and 2 bases from J, the gap between germline ends came to 12 bases. Germline V lookup: CDR1 SGHNT, CDR2 YENEEA. CDR3 length equals 13 residues. TCRdb itself ran the 5' RACE reads through MiXCR, one entry per CDR3 protein. The profile shows fewer than 550,000 distinct CDR3 sequences, 20% of them singletons. This record comes from a study of T-cell memory formation after mild COVID-19. As for the study in general: TCR clusters mostly belonged to single donors. Notes on the study in general: Pre-infection memory carried some responding clones, suggesting that cross-reactive memory joined.

This sequence joins TRBV11-3 and TRBJ2-5; D is undetermined. Material for sequencing was PBMCs or a T cell subset sorted from them (not recorded which). This TCR was sampled from an adult woman who had mild COVID-19 (a few samples of this study predate the infection). Cell type and time point are not known. DNA of the CDR3: TGTGCCAGCGGCTGGGGTTGGCAAGAGACCCAGTACTTC. Encoded protein: CASGWGWQETQYF.